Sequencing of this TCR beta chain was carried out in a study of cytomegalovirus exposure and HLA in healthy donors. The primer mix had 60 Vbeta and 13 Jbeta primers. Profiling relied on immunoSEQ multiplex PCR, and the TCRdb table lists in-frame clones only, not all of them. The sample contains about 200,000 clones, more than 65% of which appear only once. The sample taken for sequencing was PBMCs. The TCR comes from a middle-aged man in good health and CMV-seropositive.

The CDR3 DNA reads TGTGCCAGCAGCCCGGTGGAGGGGTTTAACTATGGCTACACCTTC. It is translated as CASSPVEGFNYGYTF. V gene TRBV27 combines with J gene TRBJ1-2; possibly TRBD1 for D (5 bases). CDR1 and CDR2 (germline): MNHEY, SMNVEV (reference sequence). This CDR3 has 15 residues. Trimming cost V 6 bases and J 1 base, with 15 bases left between them.